This T cell receptor (beta chain) is from a study of T cells after yellow fever vaccination. Broader study findings: The study found a weaker secondary response that peaked faster, day 5 versus 15. Booster sampling recovered most clones from primary vaccination (nearly 98% CD4, over 75% CD8).

UMIs and a universal primer site were added when TCR cDNA was made by 5'RACE template switching. TCRdb re-called the 5' RACE reads through MiXCR, storing one row per CDR3 protein. The sample consists of roughly 310,000 distinct CDR3 sequences, more than 3% of them appearing once. V lost 5 bases and J 7 bases, leaving 19 bases between the germline ends. CDR1 and CDR2 (germline): SGHTA, FQGNSA. The CDR3 is made up of 15 amino acids. This clonotype was counted a few times. Its target is unknown. The V gene is TRBV7-2, the J gene TRBJ2-3; a weak D match, TRBD2 (6 bases). This clonotype was sampled from a man younger than 30 who received the YFV17D yellow fever vaccine. The starting material was PBMCs, obtained on the day of the yellow fever booster vaccination. The CDR3 DNA reads TGTGCCAGCAGCCCACTCGGGACTGGGTCGAATACGCAGTATTTT. Translation: CASSPLGTGSNTQYF.